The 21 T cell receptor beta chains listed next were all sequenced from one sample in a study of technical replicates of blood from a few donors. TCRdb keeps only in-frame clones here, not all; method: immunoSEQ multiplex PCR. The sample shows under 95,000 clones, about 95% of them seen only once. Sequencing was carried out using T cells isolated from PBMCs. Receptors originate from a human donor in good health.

The DNA of the CDR3 is TGTGCCAGCAGCTTGGGGCTCATCACCGGGGAGCTGTTTTTT. Protein product: CASSLGLITGELFF. The chain recombines TRBV5-4 with TRBJ2-2; D unclear. Per the germline V gene, CDR1 is SGHNT and CDR2 is YYREEE (reference sequence). Trimming left V 0 bases short and J 4 bases short, with 7 bases between. The CDR3 is made up of 14 amino acids.

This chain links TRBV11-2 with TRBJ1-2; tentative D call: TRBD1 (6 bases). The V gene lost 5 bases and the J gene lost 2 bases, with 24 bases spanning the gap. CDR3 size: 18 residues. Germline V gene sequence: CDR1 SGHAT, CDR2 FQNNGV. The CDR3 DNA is TGTGCCAGCAGCCCACTCACCTTACAGGGTCGGAGGAACTATGGCTACACCTTC. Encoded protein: CASSPLTLQGRRNYGYTF.

The chain's CDR3 is CASSQDGINYNEQFF. CDR3 DNA: TGCGCCAGCAGCCAAGACGGGATCAACTACAATGAGCAGTTCTTC. The chain links TRBV4-1 to TRBJ2-1, with D perhaps matching TRBD2 (5 bases). This CDR3 region has 15 residues. V dropped 0 bases and J dropped 3 bases, with 9 bases sitting between them. Germline V gives CDR1 MGHRA, CDR2 YSYEKL.

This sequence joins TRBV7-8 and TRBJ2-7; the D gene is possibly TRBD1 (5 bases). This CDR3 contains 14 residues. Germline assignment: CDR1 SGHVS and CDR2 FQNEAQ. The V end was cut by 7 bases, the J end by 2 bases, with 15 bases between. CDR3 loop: CASTLQGRTYEQYF. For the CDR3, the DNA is TGTGCCAGCACCCTTCAGGGCAGGACCTACGAGCAGTACTTC.

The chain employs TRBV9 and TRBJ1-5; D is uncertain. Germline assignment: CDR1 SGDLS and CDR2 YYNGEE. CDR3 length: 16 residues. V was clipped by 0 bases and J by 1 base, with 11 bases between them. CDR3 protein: CASSVGGYGSNQPQHF. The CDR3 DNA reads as TGTGCCAGCAGCGTAGGAGGTTACGGGAGCAATCAGCCCCAGCATTTT. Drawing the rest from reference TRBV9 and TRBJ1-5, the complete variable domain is DSGVTQTPKHLITATGQRVTLRCSPRSGDLSVYWYQQSLDQGLQFLIQYYNGEERAKGNILERFSAQQFPDLHSELNLSSLELGDSALYFCASSVGGYGSNQPQHFGDGTRLSIL.

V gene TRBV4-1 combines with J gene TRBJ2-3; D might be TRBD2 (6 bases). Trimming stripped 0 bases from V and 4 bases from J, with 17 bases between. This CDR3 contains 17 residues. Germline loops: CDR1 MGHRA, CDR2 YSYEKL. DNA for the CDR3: TGCGCCAGCAGCCAAGATACCCGTGGAGGGACCGCAGATACGCAGTATTTT. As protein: CASSQDTRGGTADTQYF.

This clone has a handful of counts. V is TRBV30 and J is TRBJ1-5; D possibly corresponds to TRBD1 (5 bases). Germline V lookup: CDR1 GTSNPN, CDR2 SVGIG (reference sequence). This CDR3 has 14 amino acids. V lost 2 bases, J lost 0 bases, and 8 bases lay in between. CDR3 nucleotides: TGTGCCTGGAGTAGACAGCATAGCAATCAGCCCCAGCATTTT. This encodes CAWSRQHSNQPQHF.

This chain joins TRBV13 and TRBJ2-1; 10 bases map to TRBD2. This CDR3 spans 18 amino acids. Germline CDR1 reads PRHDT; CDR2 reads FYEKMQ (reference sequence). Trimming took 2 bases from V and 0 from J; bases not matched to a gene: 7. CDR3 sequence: CASSLLAGGPDSYNEQFF. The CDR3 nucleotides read TGTGCCAGCAGCTTATTAGCGGGGGGTCCCGACTCCTACAATGAGCAGTTCTTC.

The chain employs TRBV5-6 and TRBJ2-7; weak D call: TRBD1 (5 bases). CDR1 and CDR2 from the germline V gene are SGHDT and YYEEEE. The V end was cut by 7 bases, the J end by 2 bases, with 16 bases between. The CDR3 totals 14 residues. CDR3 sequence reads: CASRQGQGTYEQYF. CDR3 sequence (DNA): TGTGCCAGCCGGCAAGGTCAGGGAACCTACGAGCAGTACTTC.

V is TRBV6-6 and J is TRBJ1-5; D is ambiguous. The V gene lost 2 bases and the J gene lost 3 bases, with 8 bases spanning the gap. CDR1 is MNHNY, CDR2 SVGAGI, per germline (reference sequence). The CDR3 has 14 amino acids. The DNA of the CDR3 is TGTGCCAGCAGTTACGGGCAGTCCAATCAGCCCCAGCATTTT. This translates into CASSYGQSNQPQHF.

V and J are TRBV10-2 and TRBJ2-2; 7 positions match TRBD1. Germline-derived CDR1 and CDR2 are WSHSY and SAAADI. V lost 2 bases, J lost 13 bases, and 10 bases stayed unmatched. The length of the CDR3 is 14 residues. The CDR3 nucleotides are TGCGCCAGCAGTGAGGCTGCAGGGGGAAAGGGGCTGTTTTTT. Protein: CASSEAAGGKGLFF.

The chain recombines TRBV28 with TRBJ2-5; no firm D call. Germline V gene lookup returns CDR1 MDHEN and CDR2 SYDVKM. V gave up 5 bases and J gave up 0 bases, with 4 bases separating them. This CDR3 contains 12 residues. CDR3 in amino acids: CASSLDQETQYF. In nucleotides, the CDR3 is TGTGCCAGCAGTCTAGACCAAGAGACCCAGTACTTC. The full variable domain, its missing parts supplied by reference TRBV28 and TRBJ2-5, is DVKVTQSSRYLVKRTGEKVFLECVQDMDHENMFWYRQDPGLGLRLIYFSYDVKMKEKGDIPEGYSVSREKKERFSLILESASTNQTSMYLCASSLDQETQYFGPGTRLLVL.

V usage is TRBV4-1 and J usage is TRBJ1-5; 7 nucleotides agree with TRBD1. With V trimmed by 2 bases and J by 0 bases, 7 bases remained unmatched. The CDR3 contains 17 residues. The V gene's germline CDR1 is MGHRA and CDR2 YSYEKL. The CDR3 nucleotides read TGCGCCAGCAGCCAACCGGGACAGAAGCGTAGCAATCAGCCCCAGCATTTT. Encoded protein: CASSQPGQKRSNQPQHF.

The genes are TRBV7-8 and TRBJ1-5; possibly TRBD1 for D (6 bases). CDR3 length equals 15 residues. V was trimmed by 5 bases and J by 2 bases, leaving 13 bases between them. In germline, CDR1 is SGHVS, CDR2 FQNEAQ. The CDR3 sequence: CASSPGRGGNQPQHF. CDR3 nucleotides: TGTGCCAGCAGCCCCGGGAGGGGGGGCAATCAGCCCCAGCATTTT.

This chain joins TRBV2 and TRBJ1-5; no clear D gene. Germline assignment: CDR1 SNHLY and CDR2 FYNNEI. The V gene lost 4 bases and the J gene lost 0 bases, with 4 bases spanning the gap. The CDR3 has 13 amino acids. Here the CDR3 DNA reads TGTGCCAGCAGTGGACATAGCAATCAGCCCCAGCATTTT. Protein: CASSGHSNQPQHF.

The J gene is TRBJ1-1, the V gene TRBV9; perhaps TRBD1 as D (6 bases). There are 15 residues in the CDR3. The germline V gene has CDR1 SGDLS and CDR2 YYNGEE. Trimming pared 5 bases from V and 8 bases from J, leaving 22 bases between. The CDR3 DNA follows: TGTGCCAGCAGTCCCCCGCCTGGGACATATGGCGAAGCTTTCTTT. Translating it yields CASSPPPGTYGEAFF. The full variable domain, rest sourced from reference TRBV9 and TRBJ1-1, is DSGVTQTPKHLITATGQRVTLRCSPRSGDLSVYWYQQSLDQGLQFLIQYYNGEERAKGNILERFSAQQFPDLHSELNLSSLELGDSALYFCASSPPPGTYGEAFFGQGTRLTVV.

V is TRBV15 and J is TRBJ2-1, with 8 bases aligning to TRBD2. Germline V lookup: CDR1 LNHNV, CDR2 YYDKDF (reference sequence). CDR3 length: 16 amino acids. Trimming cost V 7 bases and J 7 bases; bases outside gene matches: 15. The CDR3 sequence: CATTTVSGTSGNEQFF. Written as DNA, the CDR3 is TGTGCCACCACCACCGTGTCAGGGACTAGTGGAAATGAGCAGTTCTTC.

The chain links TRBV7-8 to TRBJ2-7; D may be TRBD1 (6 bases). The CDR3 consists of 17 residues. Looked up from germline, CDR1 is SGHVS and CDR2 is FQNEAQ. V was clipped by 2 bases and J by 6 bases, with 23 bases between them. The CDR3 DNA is TGTGCCAGCAGCTTATATATAACAGGGAAGCAACTATCCGAGCAGTACTTC. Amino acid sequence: CASSLYITGKQLSEQYF.

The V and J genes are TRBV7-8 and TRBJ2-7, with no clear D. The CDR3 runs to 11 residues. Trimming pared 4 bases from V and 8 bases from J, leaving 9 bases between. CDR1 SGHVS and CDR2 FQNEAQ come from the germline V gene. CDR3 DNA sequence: TGTGCCAGCAGCTCCCAGTACAAGCAGTACTTC. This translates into CASSSQYKQYF.

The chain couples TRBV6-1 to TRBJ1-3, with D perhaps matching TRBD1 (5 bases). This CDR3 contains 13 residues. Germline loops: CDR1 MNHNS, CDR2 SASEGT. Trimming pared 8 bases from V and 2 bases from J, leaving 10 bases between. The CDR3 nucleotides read TGTGCCAGCTTGGACATGGCTGGAAACACCATATATTTT. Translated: CASLDMAGNTIYF.

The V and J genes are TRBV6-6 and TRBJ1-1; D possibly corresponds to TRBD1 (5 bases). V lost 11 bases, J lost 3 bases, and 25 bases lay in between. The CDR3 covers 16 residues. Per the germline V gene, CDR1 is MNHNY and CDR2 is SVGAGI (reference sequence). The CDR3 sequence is CASVRENLWGHTEAFF. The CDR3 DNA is TGTGCCTCCGTCAGGGAAAACCTCTGGGGTCACACTGAAGCTTTCTTT.